This T cell receptor (beta chain) is drawn from a study of blood T cell repertoires in COVID-19. Participant-given clinical history determined each cohort assignment. Original processing methods: For nucleated cells, counts were estimated from reference gene primer amplification. The repertoire was sequenced with immunoSEQ multiplex PCR; TCRdb's copy has only in-frame clones and lacks some. That table is the source of V, J and clone size, and D and trimming were worked out from the DNA. The profile shows 200,000 to 300,000 clones, approximately 88% of them singletons. Per germline, CDR1 SGHTA and CDR2 FQGNSA. The CDR3 covers 18 residues. V lost 1 base, J lost 0 bases, and 9 bases stayed unmatched.

The chain combines TRBV7-2 with TRBJ2-1, with 7 bases that match TRBD2. The sequenced sample was PBMCs or T cells enriched from blood (not recorded which). The TCR originated in a woman between 35 and 50 years old with acute COVID-19. The CDR3 is CASSLGGYGLVSYNEQFF. The DNA for the CDR3 is TGTGCCAGCAGCTTAGGCGGTTATGGACTAGTCTCCTACAATGAGCAGTTCTTC.